This T cell receptor (beta chain) was sequenced for a study of T cell responses to AZD1222 COVID-19 vaccine. With regard to this clone: Its antigen is currently unknown.

Study-level points and caveats: Among spike-specific TCRs, nearly half reportedly target unmutated variant regions.

Trimming cost V 6 bases and J 2 bases; bases outside gene matches: 10. CDR3 length: 18 amino acids. Per germline, CDR1 MDHEN and CDR2 SYDVKM. Sequencing used immunoSEQ multiplex PCR; TCRdb keeps in-frame clones, though not all of them. The sample carries about 140,000 clones, around 90% recorded once. The receptor was isolated from an adult in good health. V is TRBV28 and J is TRBJ2-3; 14 positions match TRBD2. The sequenced sample was peripheral blood, obtained on day 0 of AZD1222 vaccination. The CDR3 protein is CASSQVGLAGEPTDTQYF. The DNA of the CDR3 is TGTGCCAGCAGCCAAGTGGGACTAGCGGGAGAGCCCACAGATACGCAGTATTTT.